A single sample is the source of the 19 T cell receptor beta chains below, sequenced in a study of blood T cell repertoires in COVID-19 (dated by TCRdb to the early 2020s). The library relied on the immunoSEQ multiplex PCR assay. TCRdb mirrors the immuneACCESS table, restricted to in-frame sequences. Some clones are absent from its copies; in checked studies, under half trace to an unresolved V gene, and the reason for the others is unknown. The sample table records approximately 300,000 clones; about nine tenths of these occur just once. The ten largest clonotypes hold approximately 1.8% of the sample. Sequenced material: peripheral blood. These receptors were taken from a young woman with COVID-19, enrolled during active disease.

The chain combines TRBV7-9 with TRBJ2-4, with D unresolved. The CDR3 spans 13 residues. The V gene lost 5 bases and the J gene lost 0 bases, with 5 bases spanning the gap. Germline CDR1 reads SEHNR; CDR2 reads FQNEAQ (reference sequence). CDR3 amino acids: CASSAIAKNIQYF. CDR3 bases: TGTGCCAGCAGCGCTATAGCCAAAAACATTCAGTACTTC.

The chain couples TRBV7-9 to TRBJ2-7, with TRBD2 matching 9 bases. Germline V gene sequence: CDR1 SEHNR, CDR2 FQNEAQ (reference sequence). The ends lost 1 base at V and 4 bases at J; junction bases unmatched: 8. The CDR3 is made up of 16 amino acids. The CDR3, as DNA: TGTGCCAGCAGCTTAGTTGGGGCTAGCGGGGATTACGAGCAGTACTTC. It translates to CASSLVGASGDYEQYF. Full variable domain (remainder filled in from reference TRBV7-9 and TRBJ2-7): DTGVSQNPRHKITKRGQNVTFRCDPISEHNRLYWYRQTLGQGPEFLTYFQNEAQLEKSRLLSDRFSAERPKGSFSTLEIQRTEQGDSAMYLCASSLVGASGDYEQYFGPGTRLTVT.

V usage is TRBV28 and J usage is TRBJ1-2, with D maybe TRBD1 (6 bases). Between the trimmed V and J ends, which lost 4 bases and 8 bases, there was a span of 11 bases. Germline V CDR1 and CDR2: MDHEN, SYDVKM. The CDR3 is made up of 12 amino acids. The CDR3 protein is CASSSQGGGYTF. CDR3 DNA: TGTGCCAGCAGTTCACAGGGCGGAGGCTACACCTTC.

The rearrangement links TRBV4-2 to TRBJ2-7; D unresolved. V lost 1 base and J lost 6, with 7 bases in between. CDR3 size: 12 residues. Looked up from germline, CDR1 is LGHNA and CDR2 is YNFKEQ. The CDR3 DNA follows: TGTGCCAGCAGCCAAGGAGGCGTCGAGCAGTACTTC. This encodes CASSQGGVEQYF.

The chain links TRBV5-1 to TRBJ2-3, with TRBD2 matching over 8 bases. V dropped 3 bases and J dropped 6; count of bases not matched to a gene: 3. The CDR3 has 13 amino acids. Germline CDR1 and CDR2: SGHRS and YFSETQ. The DNA for the CDR3 is TGCGCCAGCAGCTCGGGGGGGACTGATACGCAGTATTTT. Protein: CASSSGGTDTQYF.

The sample holds a few counts of this clone. The chain couples TRBV3-1 (or the pseudogene TRBV3-2) to TRBJ1-4; TRBD1 matches at 7 bases. The CDR3 runs 14 residues. From germline, CDR1 is LGHDT and CDR2 YNNKEL (reference sequence). Unmatched junction bases numbered 4, after V lost 4 bases and J lost 5 bases. CDR3 sequence reads: CASSPTGMNEKLFF. CDR3 DNA: TGTGCCAGCAGCCCGACAGGGATGAATGAAAAACTGTTTTTT.

The CDR3 here is CASSSGTAPYEQYF. The CDR3 DNA reads TGTGCCAGCAGTTCCGGGACAGCACCCTACGAGCAGTACTTC. This sequence joins TRBV6-2 or TRBV6-3 and TRBJ2-7, with 7 positions matching TRBD1. CDR1 is MNHEY, CDR2 SVGEGT, per germline. The V and J ends lost 4 bases and 2 bases, in that order; junction bases with no gene match: 5. This CDR3 region has 14 residues.

V gene TRBV5-6 combines with J gene TRBJ1-1, with D hard to call. CDR1 is SGHDT, CDR2 YYEEEE, per germline. The V end was cut by 7 bases, the J end by 1 base, with 5 bases between. This CDR3 is built from 11 residues. The CDR3 loop reads CASGRNTEAFF. DNA for the CDR3: TGTGCCAGCGGTAGGAACACTGAAGCTTTCTTT.

The chain is built from TRBV10-1 and TRBJ2-2; 12 nucleotides match TRBD2. V was clipped by 4 bases and J by 5 bases; unmatched bases: 11. CDR3 length: 18 amino acids. CDR1 is WNHNN and CDR2 is SYGVQD in the germline V gene (reference sequence). DNA for the CDR3: TGCGCCAGCAGTGCCCCCACTAGCGGGGGGCCGTGGACCGGGGAGCTGTTTTTT. Amino acid sequence: CASSAPTSGGPWTGELFF.

The table lists this clone with a few counts. This rearrangement joins TRBV2 to TRBJ2-7; 8 nucleotides line up with TRBD1. Germline-derived CDR1 and CDR2 are SNHLY and FYNNEI. V lost 7 bases to trimming and J lost 2 bases; unmatched junction nucleotides: 7. The CDR3 extends over 14 amino acids. The DNA of the CDR3 is TGTGCCAGCACCGATGGGACAGGTACCTACGAGCAGTACGTC. This sequence encodes CASTDGTGTYEQYV.

The chain joins TRBV5-1 to TRBJ2-3; D gene uncertain. The V and J ends lost 0 bases and 0 bases respectively, with 5 bases between them. Germline CDR1 reads SGHRS; CDR2 reads YFSETQ. The CDR3 sequence is 14 residues long. CDR3 sequence reads: CASSLGPSTDTQYF. The DNA for the CDR3 is TGCGCCAGCAGCTTGGGGCCTAGCACAGATACGCAGTATTTT.

V is TRBV6-6 and J is TRBJ2-2, with TRBD2 identical over 11 bases. The germline V gene encodes CDR1 MNHNY and CDR2 SVGAGI (reference sequence). There are 16 residues in the CDR3. The V segment lost 7 bases and the J segment 9 bases; nucleotides outside the gene matches: 13. The CDR3 DNA reads TGTGCCAGCACCGAGGTAGCTAGCGGGGGGACCAGGGAGCTGTTTTTT. Translated: CASTEVASGGTRELFF.

This clone was detected only once. V usage is TRBV5-1 and J usage is TRBJ2-1; 11 positions match TRBD2. V lost 2 bases to trimming and J lost 7 bases; unmatched junction nucleotides: 2. The length of the CDR3 is 14 residues. Germline V gene sequence: CDR1 SGHRS, CDR2 YFSETQ. CDR3 DNA sequence: TGCGCCAGCAGCTTAGCTAGCGGGGGGAATGAGCAGTTCTTC. This codes for CASSLASGGNEQFF. Drawing the rest from reference TRBV5-1 and TRBJ2-1, the complete variable domain is KAGVTQTPRYLIKTRGQQVTLSCSPISGHRSVSWYQQTPGQGLQFLFEYFSETQRNKGNFPGRFSGRQFSNSRSEMNVSTLELGDSALYLCASSLASGGNEQFFGPGTRLTVL.

This clone was seen a few times. This chain connects TRBV29-1 to TRBJ2-1; D is ambiguous. V lost 3 bases and J lost 6, with 15 bases in between. Per the germline V gene, CDR1 is SQVTM and CDR2 is ANQGSEA. This CDR3 is 14 amino acids long. This chain's CDR3 is CSVDQDVFVNEQFF. The CDR3 DNA reads as TGCAGCGTTGATCAGGATGTCTTCGTCAATGAGCAGTTCTTC.

The chain joins TRBV9 to TRBJ2-1; 8 bases agree with TRBD2. This CDR3 comprises 15 residues. J was trimmed by 7 bases and V by 0 bases; bases with no gene match: 6. Germline V CDR1 and CDR2: SGDLS, YYNGEE. CDR3 sequence reads: CASSVETGGTNEQFF. The CDR3 region has the DNA TGTGCCAGCAGCGTAGAAACGGGGGGGACGAATGAGCAGTTCTTC.

The chain is built from TRBV10-1 and TRBJ2-3, with D possibly TRBD1 on 5 matching bases. The V gene's germline CDR1 is WNHNN and CDR2 SYGVQD (reference sequence). V was cut by 3 bases and J by 3 bases, with 10 bases left in between. This CDR3 has 14 amino acids. As DNA, the CDR3 is TGCGCCAGCAGTGATCAGGGCCCAACAGATACGCAGTATTTT. Its translation: CASSDQGPTDTQYF.

This chain uses TRBV6-4 with TRBJ2-7, with D possibly being TRBD2 (5 bases). Germline lookup yields CDR1 MRHNA and CDR2 SNTAGT. The CDR3 extends over 17 amino acids. V lost 0 bases and J 0 bases, leaving 15 bases between the germline ends. For the CDR3, the DNA is TGTGCCAGCAGTGACTCGGAGGACGGGCCCCCCTCCTACGAGCAGTACTTC. This encodes CASSDSEDGPPSYEQYF.

This chain uses TRBV4-1 with TRBJ1-3, with unresolved D. V lost 0 bases to trimming and J lost 0 bases, with 9 bases between them. The germline gives CDR1 MGHRA, CDR2 YSYEKL. The CDR3 totals 16 residues. CDR3: CASSQEEAVSGNTIYF. CDR3 DNA sequence: TGCGCCAGCAGCCAAGAAGAGGCAGTCTCTGGAAACACCATATATTTT.

The V and J genes are TRBV7-9 and TRBJ1-4, with D tentatively TRBD1 (5 bases). The V gene's germline CDR1 is SEHNR and CDR2 FQNEAQ (reference sequence). The CDR3 is made up of 14 amino acids. V dropped 6 bases and J dropped 8 bases, with 16 bases sitting between them. The CDR3 sequence is CASRTHGAGEKLFF. The CDR3 DNA reads as TGTGCCAGCAGGACGCATGGGGCGGGGGAAAAACTGTTTTTT. Full variable domain (missing parts from reference TRBV7-9 and TRBJ1-4): DTGVSQNPRHKITKRGQNVTFRCDPISEHNRLYWYRQTLGQGPEFLTYFQNEAQLEKSRLLSDRFSAERPKGSFSTLEIQRTEQGDSAMYLCASRTHGAGEKLFFGSGTQLSVL.